This T cell receptor (beta chain) was identified during a study of post-analysis software for immune sequencing data (dated by TCRdb to the mid-2010s). Regarding the research as a whole: The recorded disease courses included relapsing-remitting, secondary progressive and progressive-relapsing multiple sclerosis, and some patients had no subtype annotation. The patient repertoires were set against eleven to twelve previously published healthy control repertoires from donors whose ages ranged from roughly 6 to 26 years. A subset of samples was prepared in parallel using single-end sample barcoding, then pooled and co-amplified after Illumina adapter ligation. Study-wide findings and limitations: The control group was slightly older than the multiple sclerosis patient group. Patients showed significantly higher frequencies than controls for roughly five TRBV segments, among them TRBV5-6, TRBV5-1 and TRBV20-1. Direct clustering with F measure showed strong co-clustering of samples prepared in the same batch, prompting a batch-effect correction. Multiple sclerosis patients had significantly lower normalized Chao1 diversity than controls, a result that suggests substantial peripheral T-cell clonal expansion.

From the germline V gene, CDR1 is ENHRY and CDR2 is SYGVKD. V trim: 1 base; J trim: 0 bases; unmatched bases: 3. Its CDR3 holds 16 amino acids, cysteine through phenylalanine. The sequence is cut down to CDR3 DNA, 48 bases in frame from base 1. To demonstrate the VDJtools post-analysis software, the study profiled TCR beta repertoires from the peripheral blood of around 13 young patients with multiple sclerosis. The multiple sclerosis patients were children and adolescents between roughly 6 and 16 years of age. A remark on this clonotype: Its recognized antigen is unknown. No quality values exist for individual bases; no much larger clone is one base distant.

The library was generated by PCR. TCRdb records Illumina HiSeq 2500 as the sequencer. To reduce PCR and sequencing biases, unique molecular identifiers were built into the TCR beta cDNA libraries. Some 500,000 cDNA molecules were obtained per 1 to 10 million input T cells, so each molecule approximated one T cell. The patient libraries were prepared and sequenced using the same protocol as the earlier healthy control dataset. Samples belonging to the same batch were prepared together, multiplexed and sequenced on a shared HiSeq lane. Regarding the original processing steps: Raw barcoded reads were processed with MIGEC, discarding single-read molecular identifier groups before consensus assembly and CDR3 extraction. VDJtools was used for post-analysis of the clonotype tables, and diversity was normalized by down-sampling every dataset to the size of the smallest sample. Repertoire overlap clustering matched CDR3 amino acid but not nucleotide sequences to correct batch-related cross-sample contamination. The public reads were reanalyzed by TCRdb: fastp trimming at Q25, MiXCR alignment, in-frame beta chains only. All rows with the same CDR3 protein become a single entry with the most common DNA and genes. The authors' filters were not applied to this entry. Here the sample has over 250,000 distinct CDR3 sequences; about 38% occur a single time. The top ten clones comprise 4% to 6% of the sample.

This receptor was obtained from a girl under 18 with multiple sclerosis. This receptor chain uses TRBV10-3 and TRBJ2-7, with 10 bases aligning to TRBD2. Sequenced material: blood. This receptor has the CDR3 CAISEWTSGSSYEQYF. The DNA sequence is TGTGCCATCAGTGAGTGGACTAGCGGAAGCTCCTACGAGCAGTACTTC.